Shown below are 8 T cell receptor beta chains from a single sample sequenced in a study of T cell responses to AZD1222 COVID-19 vaccine. Clones were read by immunoSEQ multiplex PCR, and TCRdb kept only the in-frame ones, dropping some. This table holds fewer than 200,000 clones, 80% to 95% found once. This sample comprised peripheral blood, obtained 28 days after the second AZD1222 dose. The receptors stem from an adult who received the AZD1222 COVID-19 vaccine.

The rearrangement uses TRBV5-5 and TRBJ2-7, with 8 bases identical to TRBD1. CDR1 is SGHKS, CDR2 YYEKEE, per germline (reference sequence). V was clipped by 4 bases and J by 0 bases; unmatched bases: 12. The CDR3 length is 17 residues. The CDR3 reads CASSPGGRGLTSYEQYF. CDR3 bases: TGTGCCAGCAGCCCCGGCGGCAGGGGGCTAACCTCCTACGAGCAGTACTTC.

The rearrangement links TRBV9 to TRBJ1-6; TRBD1 might be the D (5 bases). Germline-derived CDR1 and CDR2 are SGDLS and YYNGEE. V lost 0 bases and J 9 bases, leaving 16 bases between the germline ends. The CDR3 is 16 residues long. CDR3 sequence (DNA): TGTGCCAGCAGCGTAGCGGGGGTGGCCCTTGGTTCACCCCTCCACTTT. Its protein product is CASSVAGVALGSPLHF.

The chain employs TRBV5-1 and TRBJ2-3; D possibly corresponds to TRBD1 (6 bases). This CDR3 is built from 15 residues. Trimming shortened V by 3 bases and J by 4 bases, and 15 bases separated the two germline ends. Germline V gene lookup returns CDR1 SGHRS and CDR2 YFSETQ. The CDR3 spells CASSSEQGGADTQYF. CDR3 sequence (DNA): TGCGCCAGCAGCTCGGAACAGGGTGGCGCAGATACGCAGTATTTT.

The chain links TRBV6-5 to TRBJ2-7; weak D call: TRBD2 (6 bases). The CDR3 loop spans 14 amino acids. Trimming pared 5 bases from V and 2 bases from J, leaving 13 bases between. Germline loops: CDR1 MNHEY, CDR2 SVGAGI. CDR3 sequence: CASSNAGSPYEQYF. The CDR3 coding sequence is TGTGCCAGCAGTAATGCGGGGAGCCCCTACGAGCAGTACTTC.

This chain connects TRBV7-2 to TRBJ2-1, with 10 bases matching TRBD2. V shed 5 bases, J shed 3 bases, and the junction held 4 bases outside the gene matches. The CDR3 length is 15 residues. Germline assignment: CDR1 SGHTA and CDR2 FQGNSA. For the CDR3, the DNA is TGTGCCAGCAGCCCGTGGACTAGCGGCTACAATGAGCAGTTCTTC. As protein: CASSPWTSGYNEQFF.

V gene TRBV18 combines with J gene TRBJ1-2; 7 bases map to TRBD1. The germline V gene encodes CDR1 KGHSH and CDR2 LQKENI. The CDR3 extends over 14 amino acids. After removal of 3 bases from V and 6 bases from J, the junction contained 7 bases not matched to a gene. Here the CDR3 reads CASSPEQGGNGYTF. The CDR3 bases are TGTGCCAGCTCACCGGAGCAGGGGGGAAATGGCTACACCTTC.

CDR3 protein: CASSLRGLGYGYTF. CDR3 bases: TGTGCCAGCAGTTTAAGGGGGTTAGGCTATGGCTACACCTTC. The V gene is TRBV27, the J gene TRBJ1-2; maybe TRBD1 (6 bases). V lost 2 bases and J 4 bases, leaving 11 bases between the germline ends. The germline V gene encodes CDR1 MNHEY and CDR2 SMNVEV (reference sequence). The CDR3 extends over 14 amino acids.

This chain joins TRBV19 and TRBJ2-7, with 9 positions matching TRBD2. CDR1 and CDR2 (germline): LNHDA, SQIVND (reference sequence). The V and J ends lost 6 bases and 3 bases, in that order; junction bases with no gene match: 6. The CDR3 runs to 14 residues. The CDR3 region has the DNA TGTGCCAGTAGCAAAGGCGGGGGGGTCTACGAGCAGTACTTC. Translating it yields CASSKGGGVYEQYF.